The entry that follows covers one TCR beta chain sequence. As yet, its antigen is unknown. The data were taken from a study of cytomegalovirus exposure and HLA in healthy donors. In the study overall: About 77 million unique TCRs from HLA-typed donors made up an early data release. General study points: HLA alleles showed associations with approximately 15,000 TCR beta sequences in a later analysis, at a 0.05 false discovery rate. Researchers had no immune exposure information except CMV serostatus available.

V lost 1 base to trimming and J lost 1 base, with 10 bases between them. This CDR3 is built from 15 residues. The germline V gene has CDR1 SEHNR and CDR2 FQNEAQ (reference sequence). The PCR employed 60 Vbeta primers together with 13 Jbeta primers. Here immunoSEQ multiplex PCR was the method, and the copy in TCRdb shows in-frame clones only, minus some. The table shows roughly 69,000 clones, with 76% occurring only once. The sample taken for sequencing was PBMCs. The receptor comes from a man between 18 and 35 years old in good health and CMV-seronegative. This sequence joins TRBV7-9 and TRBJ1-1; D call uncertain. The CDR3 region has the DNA TGTGCCAGCAGCTTAGTTACCGGGAGGAACACTGAAGCTTTCTTT. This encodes CASSLVTGRNTEAFF.